A single sample gave rise to the 14 T cell receptor beta chains below, sequenced in a study of T cell responses to AZD1222 COVID-19 vaccine. Some clones are missing from TCRdb's copy, which holds only in-frame ones; the method was immunoSEQ multiplex PCR. Altogether 150,000 or so clones are present, more than 85% being singletons, with the ten largest covering approximately 1.5%. The input for sequencing was peripheral blood, taken 28 days after the second AZD1222 dose. All receptors derive from an adult who received the AZD1222 COVID-19 vaccine.

V is TRBV27 and J is TRBJ1-1; 7 bases agree with TRBD1. Germline trimming cut 8 bases from V and 10 bases from J; bases unmatched to any gene: 13. In germline, CDR1 is MNHEY, CDR2 SMNVEV (reference sequence). CDR3 length equals 13 residues. DNA for the CDR3: TGTGCCAGCGATCCCACGGGCAGGGGGGGAGCTTTCTTT. Translating it yields CASDPTGRGGAFF.

The chain employs TRBV18 and TRBJ2-7; 10 nucleotides line up with TRBD1. From germline, CDR1 is KGHSH and CDR2 LQKENI. The CDR3 covers 13 residues. The junction had 4 bases not matched to a gene; V was cut back by 6 bases and J by 5 bases. The CDR3 DNA sequence: TGTGCCAGCTCCTGGGACAGGGGAGACGAGCAGTACTTC. It codes for CASSWDRGDEQYF.

This clone has a handful of counts. V and J are TRBV6-5 and TRBJ2-5, with TRBD2 matching 9 bases. The CDR3 sequence is 15 residues long. Germline trimming cut 2 bases from V and 4 bases from J; bases unmatched to any gene: 5. Germline CDR1 MNHEY, CDR2 SVGAGI. The CDR3 loop is CASSYGGGVPETQYF. CDR3 sequence (DNA): TGTGCCAGCAGTTACGGCGGGGGGGTCCCAGAGACCCAGTACTTC.

This clone has more than one count but fewer than ten. The rearrangement links TRBV5-8 to TRBJ1-2; D not certain. The V end was cut by 7 bases, the J end by 2 bases, with 9 bases between. CDR3 length equals 12 residues. The germline V gene encodes CDR1 SGHTS and CDR2 YDEGEE. The CDR3 sequence is CASVGPNYGYTF. The CDR3 region has the DNA TGTGCCAGCGTCGGACCCAACTATGGCTACACCTTC. The full variable domain, with the rest looked up from reference TRBV5-8 and TRBJ1-2, is EAGVTQSPTHLIKTRGQQATLRCSPISGHTSVYWYQQALGLGLQFLLWYDEGEERNRGNFPPRFSGRQFPNYSSELNVNALELEDSALYLCASVGPNYGYTFGSGTRLTVV.

The V gene is TRBV5-1, the J gene TRBJ2-3; D call uncertain. V gave up 4 bases and J gave up 4 bases, with 16 bases separating them. The length of the CDR3 is 15 residues. Germline V gene lookup returns CDR1 SGHRS and CDR2 YFSETQ. CDR3 loop: CASSQSTFTADTQYF. As DNA, the CDR3 is TGCGCCAGCAGCCAAAGTACCTTTACGGCAGATACGCAGTATTTT. The variable domain in full, with the rest retrieved from reference TRBV5-1 and TRBJ2-3, is KAGVTQTPRYLIKTRGQQVTLSCSPISGHRSVSWYQQTPGQGLQFLFEYFSETQRNKGNFPGRFSGRQFSNSRSEMNVSTLELGDSALYLCASSQSTFTADTQYFGPGTRLTVL.

The rearrangement joins TRBV4-1 to TRBJ1-5; TRBD1 is a possible D gene (6 bases). CDR1 MGHRA and CDR2 YSYEKL come from the germline V gene. V was pared by 0 bases and J by 2 bases, with 17 bases between. This CDR3 has 18 residues. The CDR3 loop is CASSQDPTGVVGNQPQHF. The DNA for the CDR3 is TGCGCCAGCAGCCAAGATCCGACAGGCGTAGTTGGCAATCAGCCCCAGCATTTT.

Turning to this clone: Other DNA sequences of this sample code for an identical CDR3. The chain is built from TRBV11-2 and TRBJ1-6; D remains ambiguous. This CDR3 is 13 amino acids long. Trimming pared 5 bases from V and 8 bases from J, leaving 10 bases between. From germline, CDR1 is SGHAT and CDR2 FQNNGV. The CDR3, as DNA: TGTGCCAGCAGCCCACAAAGGGATTCACCCCTCCACTTT. Amino acid sequence: CASSPQRDSPLHF.

V gene TRBV3-1 (or the pseudogene TRBV3-2) combines with J gene TRBJ1-3; D gene unclear. Trimming took off 4 bases at V and 1 base at J, with 8 bases between the two ends. The germline V gene has CDR1 LGHDT and CDR2 YNNKEL (reference sequence). The CDR3 has 14 residues. The CDR3 DNA follows: TGTGCCAGCAGCCCTACAGTATCTGGAAACACCATATATTTT. Translating gives CASSPTVSGNTIYF.

The chain carries TRBV11-3 and TRBJ2-1; 11 bases align to TRBD2. Trimming removed 0 bases from V and 3 bases from J; junction bases left unmatched: 10. Germline CDR1 and CDR2: SGHNT and YENEEA. The CDR3 consists of 19 residues. The CDR3 bases are TGTGCCAGCAGCTTAGAAGGTCCTAGCGGGAGGACGCTCTACAATGAGCAGTTCTTC. Encoded protein: CASSLEGPSGRTLYNEQFF.

The chain employs TRBV6-6 and TRBJ1-3, with TRBD1 as a possible D gene (5 bases). The CDR3 totals 16 residues. Germline CDR1 is MNHNY and CDR2 is SVGAGI (reference sequence). The V end lost 5 bases, the J end lost 2 bases, and 16 bases lay between the germline ends. DNA of the CDR3: TGTGCCAGCAGTACCCCGAGGGGCGAGGCTGGAAACACCATATATTTT. Residues: CASSTPRGEAGNTIYF.

The genes are TRBV21-1 and TRBJ1-1. TRBV21-1 is a recognized pseudogene. The CDR3 length is 14 residues. The CDR3 region has the DNA TGTGCCACCTCGGTGGAGATAACGAACACTGAAGCTTTCTTT. Translation gives CATSVEITNTEAFF.

The V call is TRBV5-1, the J call TRBJ1-6; D remains unclear. Looked up from germline, CDR1 is SGHRS and CDR2 is YFSETQ. CDR3 length: 12 residues. Trimming shortened V by 1 base and J by 16 bases, and 12 bases separated the two germline ends. CDR3 loop: CASSLSNGQLHF. The CDR3 bases are TGCGCCAGCAGCTTGTCGAACGGGCAGCTCCACTTT. Full variable domain (missing parts from reference TRBV5-1 and TRBJ1-6): KAGVTQTPRYLIKTRGQQVTLSCSPISGHRSVSWYQQTPGQGLQFLFEYFSETQRNKGNFPGRFSGRQFSNSRSEMNVSTLELGDSALYLCASSLSNGQLHFGNGTRLTVT.

This CDR3 reads CASSQDLTGAEFGRELFF. CDR3 coding DNA: TGCGCCAGCAGCCAAGATTTGACGGGCGCGGAGTTTGGCCGGGAGCTGTTTTTT. V usage is TRBV4-1 and J usage is TRBJ2-2; D call uncertain. CDR1 is MGHRA and CDR2 is YSYEKL in the germline V gene. Trimming removed 0 bases from V and 9 bases from J, with 23 bases in between. This CDR3 comprises 18 residues.

The rearrangement uses TRBV27 and TRBJ1-5; D not certain. Germline lookup yields CDR1 MNHEY and CDR2 SMNVEV (reference sequence). This CDR3 has 14 amino acids. V was clipped by 6 bases and J by 1 base, with 10 bases between them. CDR3 bases: TGTGCCAGCAGCCGGGCTGGGAGCAATCAGCCCCAGCATTTT. Its protein is CASSRAGSNQPQHF.